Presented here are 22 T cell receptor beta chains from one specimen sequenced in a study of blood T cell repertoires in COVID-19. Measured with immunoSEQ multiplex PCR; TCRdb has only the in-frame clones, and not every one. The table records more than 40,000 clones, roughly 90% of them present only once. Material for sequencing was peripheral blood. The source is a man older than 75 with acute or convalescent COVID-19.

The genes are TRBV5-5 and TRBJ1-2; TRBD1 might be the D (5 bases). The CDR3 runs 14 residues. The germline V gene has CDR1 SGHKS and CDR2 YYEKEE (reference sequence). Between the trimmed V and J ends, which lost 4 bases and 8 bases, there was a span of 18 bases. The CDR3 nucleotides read TGTGCCAGCAGCCGTTCTGGGGGGATGGAGGGCTACACCTTC. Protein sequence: CASSRSGGMEGYTF.

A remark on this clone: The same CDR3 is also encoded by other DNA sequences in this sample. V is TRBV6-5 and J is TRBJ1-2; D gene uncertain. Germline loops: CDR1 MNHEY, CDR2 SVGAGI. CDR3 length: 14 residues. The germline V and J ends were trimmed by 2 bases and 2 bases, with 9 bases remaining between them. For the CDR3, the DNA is TGTGCCAGCAGTTACCGGGGAGGGAACTATGGCTACACCTTC. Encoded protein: CASSYRGGNYGYTF.

CDR3 region: CASSPGQTSFGELFF. CDR3 DNA sequence: TGTGCCAGCTCACCGGGACAGACGTCTTTCGGGGAGCTGTTTTTT. The rearrangement links TRBV18 to TRBJ2-2; 7 bases match TRBD1. This CDR3 is built from 15 residues. The V gene's germline CDR1 is KGHSH and CDR2 LQKENI. The V and J ends lost 3 bases and 7 bases, in that order; junction bases with no gene match: 8.

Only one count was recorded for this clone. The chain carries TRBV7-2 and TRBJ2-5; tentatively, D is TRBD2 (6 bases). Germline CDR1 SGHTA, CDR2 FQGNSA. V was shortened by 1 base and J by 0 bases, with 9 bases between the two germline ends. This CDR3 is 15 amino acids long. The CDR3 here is CASSLVAVYQETQYF. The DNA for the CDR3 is TGTGCCAGCAGCTTAGTAGCGGTCTACCAAGAGACCCAGTACTTC.

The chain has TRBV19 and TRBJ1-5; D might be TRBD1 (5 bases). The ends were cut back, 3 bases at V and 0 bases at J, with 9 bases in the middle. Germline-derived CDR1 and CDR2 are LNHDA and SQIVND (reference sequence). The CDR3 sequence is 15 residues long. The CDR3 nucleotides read TGTGCCAGTAGTATGGGGCGGAGTAGCAATCAGCCCCAGCATTTT. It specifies CASSMGRSSNQPQHF.

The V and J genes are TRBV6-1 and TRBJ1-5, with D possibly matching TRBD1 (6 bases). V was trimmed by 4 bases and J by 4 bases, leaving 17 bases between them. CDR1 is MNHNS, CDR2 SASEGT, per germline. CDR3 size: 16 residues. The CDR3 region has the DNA TGTGCCAGCAGTGGGGGAGGGGGGCTAAGGAATCAGCCCCAGCATTTT. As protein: CASSGGGGLRNQPQHF.

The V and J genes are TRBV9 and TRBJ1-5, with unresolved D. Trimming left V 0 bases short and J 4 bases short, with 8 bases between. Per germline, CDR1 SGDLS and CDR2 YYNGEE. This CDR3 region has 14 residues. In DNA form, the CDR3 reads TGTGCCAGCAGCGTAGCCGGAGGGAATCAGCCCCAGCATTTT. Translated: CASSVAGGNQPQHF.

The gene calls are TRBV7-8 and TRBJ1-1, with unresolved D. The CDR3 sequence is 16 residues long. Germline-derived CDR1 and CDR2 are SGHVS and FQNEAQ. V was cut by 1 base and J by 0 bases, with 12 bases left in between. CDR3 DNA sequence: TGTGCCAGCAGCTTAGTTACACACCCGATGAACACTGAAGCTTTCTTT. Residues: CASSLVTHPMNTEAFF.

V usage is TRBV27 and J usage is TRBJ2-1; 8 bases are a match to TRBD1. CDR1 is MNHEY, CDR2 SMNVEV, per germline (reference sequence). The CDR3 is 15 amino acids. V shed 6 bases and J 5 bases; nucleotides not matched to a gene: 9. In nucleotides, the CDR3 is TGTGCCAGCAGCCTCCACCGGGACAGGAACAATGAGCAGTTCTTC. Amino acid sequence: CASSLHRDRNNEQFF.

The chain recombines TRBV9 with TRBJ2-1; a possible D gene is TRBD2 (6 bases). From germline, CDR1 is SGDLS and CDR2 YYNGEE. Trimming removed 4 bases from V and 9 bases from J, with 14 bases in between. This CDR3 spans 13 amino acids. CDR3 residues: CASSTGTYGEQFF. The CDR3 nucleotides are TGTGCCAGCAGCACCGGGACTTACGGTGAGCAGTTCTTC.

The CDR3 sequence is CASSSGTGNTEAFF. In nucleotides, the CDR3 is TGTGCCAGCAGCTCCGGGACAGGGAACACTGAAGCTTTCTTT. V is TRBV5-4 and J is TRBJ1-1; 8 bases fit TRBD1. The V gene's germline CDR1 is SGHNT and CDR2 YYREEE (reference sequence). The J segment lost 1 base and the V segment lost 3 bases, leaving 2 bases of the junction unmatched. This CDR3 has 14 residues.

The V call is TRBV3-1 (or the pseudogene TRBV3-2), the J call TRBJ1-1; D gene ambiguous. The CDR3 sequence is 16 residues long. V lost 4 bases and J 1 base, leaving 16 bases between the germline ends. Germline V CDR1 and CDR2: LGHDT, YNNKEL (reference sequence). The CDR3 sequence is CASSPRRARGNTEAFF. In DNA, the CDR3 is TGTGCCAGCAGCCCCCGCCGGGCCCGGGGGAACACTGAAGCTTTCTTT.

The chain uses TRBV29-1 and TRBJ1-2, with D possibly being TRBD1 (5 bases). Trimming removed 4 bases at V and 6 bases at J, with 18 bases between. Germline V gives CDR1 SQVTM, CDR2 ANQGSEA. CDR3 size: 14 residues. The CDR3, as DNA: TGCAGCGTTGGAGAGTGGAGCAGGGAGGATGGCTACACCTTC. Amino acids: CSVGEWSREDGYTF.

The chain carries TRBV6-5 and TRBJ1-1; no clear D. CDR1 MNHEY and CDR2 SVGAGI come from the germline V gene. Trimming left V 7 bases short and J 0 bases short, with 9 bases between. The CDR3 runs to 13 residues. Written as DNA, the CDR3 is TGTGCCAGCAAAAGGACTATGAACACTGAAGCTTTCTTT. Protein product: CASKRTMNTEAFF.

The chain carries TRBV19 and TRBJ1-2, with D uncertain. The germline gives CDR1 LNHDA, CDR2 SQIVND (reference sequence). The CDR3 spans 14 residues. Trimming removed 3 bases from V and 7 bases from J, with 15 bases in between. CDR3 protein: CASSIRQWLGGYTF. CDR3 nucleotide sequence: TGTGCCAGTAGTATCAGGCAGTGGCTCGGTGGCTACACCTTC.

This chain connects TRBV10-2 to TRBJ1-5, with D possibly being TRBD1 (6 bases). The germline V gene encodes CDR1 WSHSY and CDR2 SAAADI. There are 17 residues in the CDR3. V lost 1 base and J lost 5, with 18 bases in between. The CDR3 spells CASSEWRGGMGDQPQHF. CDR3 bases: TGCGCCAGCAGTGAGTGGAGGGGGGGCATGGGGGATCAGCCCCAGCATTTT.

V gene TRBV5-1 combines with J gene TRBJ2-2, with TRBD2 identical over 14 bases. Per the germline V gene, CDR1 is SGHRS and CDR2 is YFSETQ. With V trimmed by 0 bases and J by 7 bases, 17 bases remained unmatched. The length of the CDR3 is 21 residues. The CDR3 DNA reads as TGCGCCAGCAGCTTGGCCGGAATGGGGACTAGCGGGGGCCTCAGGGACGGGGAGCTGTTTTTT. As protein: CASSLAGMGTSGGLRDGELFF.

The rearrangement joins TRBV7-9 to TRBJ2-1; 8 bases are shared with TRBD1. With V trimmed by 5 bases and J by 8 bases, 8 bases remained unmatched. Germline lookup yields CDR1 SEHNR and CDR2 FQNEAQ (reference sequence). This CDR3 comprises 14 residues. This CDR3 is CASSRDRLLDEQFF. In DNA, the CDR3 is TGTGCCAGCAGCCGGGACAGGCTTCTCGATGAGCAGTTCTTC.

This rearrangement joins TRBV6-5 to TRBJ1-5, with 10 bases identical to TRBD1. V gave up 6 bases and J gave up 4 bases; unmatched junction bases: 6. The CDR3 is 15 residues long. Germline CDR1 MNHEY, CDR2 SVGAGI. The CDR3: CASRDVGQGNQPQHF. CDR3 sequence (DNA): TGTGCCAGCAGGGATGTGGGACAGGGGAATCAGCCCCAGCATTTT.

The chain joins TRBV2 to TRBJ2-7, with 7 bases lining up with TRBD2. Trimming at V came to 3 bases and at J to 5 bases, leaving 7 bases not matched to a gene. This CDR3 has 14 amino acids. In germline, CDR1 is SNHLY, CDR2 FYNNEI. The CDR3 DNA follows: TGTGCCAGCAGTGACGAAGCGGGGTGGAACGAGCAGTACTTC. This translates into CASSDEAGWNEQYF.

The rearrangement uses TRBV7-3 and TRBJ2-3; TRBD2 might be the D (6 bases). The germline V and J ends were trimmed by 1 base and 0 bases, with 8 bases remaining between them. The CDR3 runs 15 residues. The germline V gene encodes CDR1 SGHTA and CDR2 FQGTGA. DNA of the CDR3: TGTGCCAGCAGCTTAATGGGGGGTAGCACAGATACGCAGTATTTT. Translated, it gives CASSLMGGSTDTQYF.

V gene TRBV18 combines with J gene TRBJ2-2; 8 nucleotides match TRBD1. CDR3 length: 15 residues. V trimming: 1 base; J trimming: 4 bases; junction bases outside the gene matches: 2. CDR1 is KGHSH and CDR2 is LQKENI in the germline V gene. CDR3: CASSPQQGGTGELFF. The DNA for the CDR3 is TGTGCCAGCTCACCACAACAGGGGGGCACCGGGGAGCTGTTTTTT. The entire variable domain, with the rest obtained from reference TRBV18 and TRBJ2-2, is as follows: NAGVMQNPRHLVRRRGQEARLRCSPMKGHSHVYWYRQLPEEGLKFMVYLQKENIIDESGMPKERFSAEFPKEGPSILRIQQVVRGDSAAYFCASSPQQGGTGELFFGEGSRLTVL.